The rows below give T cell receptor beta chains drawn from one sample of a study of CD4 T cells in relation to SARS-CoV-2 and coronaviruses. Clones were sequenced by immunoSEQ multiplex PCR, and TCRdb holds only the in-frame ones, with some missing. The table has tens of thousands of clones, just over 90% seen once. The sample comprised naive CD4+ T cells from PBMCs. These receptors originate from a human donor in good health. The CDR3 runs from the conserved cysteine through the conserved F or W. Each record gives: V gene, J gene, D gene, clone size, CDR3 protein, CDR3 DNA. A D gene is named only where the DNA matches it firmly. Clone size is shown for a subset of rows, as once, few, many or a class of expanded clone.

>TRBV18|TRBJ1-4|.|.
CASSPQGMANEKLFF
TGTGCCAGCTCACCCCAGGGGATGGCTAATGAAAAACTGTTTTTT
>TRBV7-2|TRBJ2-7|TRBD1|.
CASSADRGRVYEQYF
TGTGCCAGCAGCGCCGACAGGGGGCGCGTCTACGAGCAGTACTTC
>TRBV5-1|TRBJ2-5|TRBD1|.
CASSAALWDSQYRETQYF
TGCGCCAGCAGCGCAGCGTTATGGGACAGTCAATACCGGGAGACCCAGTACTTC
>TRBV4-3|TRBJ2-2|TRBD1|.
CASSQFAGGNTGELFF
TGCGCCAGCAGCCAATTTGCAGGGGGGAACACCGGGGAGCTGTTTTTT
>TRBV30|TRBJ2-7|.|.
CAWTPLRGSTYEQYF
TGTGCCTGGACACCCCTGCGGGGCTCAACCTACGAGCAGTACTTC
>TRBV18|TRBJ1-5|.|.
CASSPGDFSNQPQHF
TGTGCCAGCTCACCAGGGGACTTTAGCAATCAGCCCCAGCATTTT
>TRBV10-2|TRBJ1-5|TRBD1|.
CASSESTGNQPQHF
TGCGCCAGCAGTGAGTCGACAGGGAATCAGCCCCAGCATTTT
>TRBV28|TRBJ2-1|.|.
CASSSPPGTEQFF
TGTGCCAGCAGTTCACCCCCAGGGACTGAGCAGTTCTTC
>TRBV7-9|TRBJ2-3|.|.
CASSLGARGEGDTQYF
TGTGCCAGCAGCTTAGGGGCCCGCGGTGAAGGGGATACGCAGTATTTT
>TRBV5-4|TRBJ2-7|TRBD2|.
CASQAGGASSYEQYF
TGTGCCAGCCAAGCGGGGGGGGCGAGCTCCTACGAGCAGTACTTC
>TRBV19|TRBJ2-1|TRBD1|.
CASSARDRGRLEQFF
TGTGCCAGTAGTGCCCGGGACAGGGGGCGCCTTGAGCAGTTCTTC
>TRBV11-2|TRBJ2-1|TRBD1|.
CASSLIRQGPYNEQFF
TGTGCCAGCAGCTTAATCAGACAGGGGCCCTACAATGAGCAGTTCTTC
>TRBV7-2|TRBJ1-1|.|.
CASSPGGPTGAFF
TGTGCCAGCAGCCCCGGCGGGCCCACAGGAGCTTTCTTT
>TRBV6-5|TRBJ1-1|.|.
CASSYSTEAFF
TGTGCCAGCAGTTACTCGACTGAAGCTTTCTTT
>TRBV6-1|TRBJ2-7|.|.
CASSDRSRGRYYYEQYF
TGTGCCAGCAGTGATAGGAGTCGGGGACGGTACTACTACGAGCAGTACTTC
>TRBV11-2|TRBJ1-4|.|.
CASSSRGGAAYREKLFF
TGTGCCAGCAGCTCTAGGGGTGGGGCGGCTTACCGGGAAAAACTGTTTTTT
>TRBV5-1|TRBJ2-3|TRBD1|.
CASRVFDRVGTDTQYF
TGCGCCAGCAGAGTATTTGACAGGGTAGGGACAGATACGCAGTATTTT
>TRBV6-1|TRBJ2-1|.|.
CASSETRVGEQFF
TGTGCCAGCAGTGAAACGAGAGTAGGTGAGCAGTTCTTC
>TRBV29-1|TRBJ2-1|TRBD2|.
CSVAGGRVTYNEQFF
TGCAGCGTTGCGGGCGGGAGAGTCACCTACAATGAGCAGTTCTTC
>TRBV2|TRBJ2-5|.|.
CASSGDRLQETQYF
TGTGCCAGCAGTGGTGACAGGTTACAAGAGACCCAGTACTTC
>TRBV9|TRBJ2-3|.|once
CASSVQGDTQYF
TGTGCCAGCAGCGTGCAGGGGGATACGCAGTATTTT
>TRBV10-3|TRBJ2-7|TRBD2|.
CAISGTSGGYEQYF
TGTGCCATCAGTGGGACTAGCGGGGGTTACGAGCAGTACTTC
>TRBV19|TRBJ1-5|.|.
CASSLGASYSNQPQHF
TGTGCCAGTAGTCTGGGAGCTTCGTATAGCAATCAGCCCCAGCATTTT
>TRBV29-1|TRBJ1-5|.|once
CSVHSGEGNQPQHF
TGCAGCGTGCATTCAGGGGAAGGCAATCAGCCCCAGCATTTT
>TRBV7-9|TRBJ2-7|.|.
CASSSTQYF
TGTGCCAGCAGCTCTACGCAGTACTTC
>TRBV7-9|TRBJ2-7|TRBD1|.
CASSRQGYEQYF
TGTGCCAGCAGCCGACAGGGCTACGAGCAGTACTTC
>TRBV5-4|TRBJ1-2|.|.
CASSQDRIGYGYTF
TGTGCCAGCAGCCAAGACAGGATCGGCTATGGCTACACCTTC
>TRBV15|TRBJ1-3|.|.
CATSRDRGAAGNTIYF
TGTGCCACCAGCAGAGATCGGGGGGCGGCGGGAAACACCATATATTTT
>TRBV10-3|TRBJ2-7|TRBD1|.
CAISQRDRGDEQYF
TGTGCCATCAGTCAGAGGGACAGGGGCGACGAGCAGTACTTC
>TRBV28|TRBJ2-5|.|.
CASRRETQYF
TGTGCCAGCAGACGGGAGACCCAGTACTTC
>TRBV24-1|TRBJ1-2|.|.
CATSDPGRGYGYTF
TGTGCCACCAGTGACCCGGGACGGGGCTATGGCTACACCTTC
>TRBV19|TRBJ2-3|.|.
CASSKRDTDTQYF
TGTGCCAGTAGTAAGCGAGACACAGATACGCAGTATTTT
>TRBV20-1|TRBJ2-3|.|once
CSASRSATSTDTQYF
TGCAGTGCAAGTCGGAGCGCCACTAGCACAGATACGCAGTATTTT
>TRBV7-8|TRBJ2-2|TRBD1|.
CASTIGTASNTGELFF
TGTGCCAGCACCATAGGGACAGCCTCGAACACCGGGGAGCTGTTTTTT
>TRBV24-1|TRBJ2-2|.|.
CATSDGGALAGELFF
TGTGCCACCAGTGATGGAGGGGCGCTAGCCGGGGAGCTGTTTTTT
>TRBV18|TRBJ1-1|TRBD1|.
CASSPDRGNEAFF
TGTGCCAGCTCACCCGACAGGGGGAATGAAGCTTTCTTT
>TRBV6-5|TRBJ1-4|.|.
CASSYPGANEKLFF
TGTGCCAGCAGTTACCCCGGGGCTAATGAAAAACTGTTTTTT
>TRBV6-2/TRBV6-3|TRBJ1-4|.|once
CASSYMAGEAINEKLFF
TGTGCCAGCAGTTACATGGCTGGGGAGGCTATCAATGAAAAACTGTTTTTT
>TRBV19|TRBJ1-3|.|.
CASTVGASGNTIYF
TGTGCCAGTACCGTGGGAGCCTCTGGAAACACCATATATTTT
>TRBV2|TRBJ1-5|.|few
CASSEIQAGQPQHF
TGTGCCAGCAGTGAAATCCAGGCCGGGCAGCCCCAGCATTTT
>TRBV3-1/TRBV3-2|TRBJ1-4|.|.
CASSPGRGEKLFF
TGTGCCAGCAGCCCGGGACGTGGCGAAAAACTGTTTTTT
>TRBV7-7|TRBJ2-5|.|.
CASSAGTVRETQYF
TGTGCTAGCAGCGCCGGGACGGTGAGAGAGACCCAGTACTTC
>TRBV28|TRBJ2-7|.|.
CASRSTYEQYF
TGTGCCAGCAGAAGCACCTACGAGCAGTACTTC
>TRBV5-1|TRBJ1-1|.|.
CASSPGHGMNTEAFF
TGCGCCAGCAGCCCGGGCCACGGGATGAACACTGAAGCTTTCTTT